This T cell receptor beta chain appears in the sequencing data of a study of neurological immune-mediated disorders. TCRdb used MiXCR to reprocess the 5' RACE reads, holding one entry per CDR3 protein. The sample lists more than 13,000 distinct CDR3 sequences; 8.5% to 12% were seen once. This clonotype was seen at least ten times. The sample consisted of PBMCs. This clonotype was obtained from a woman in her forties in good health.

In DNA form, the CDR3 reads TGTGCCAGCAGCTATCCCGGAGGACTAGCGGGAGTATCGGAGACCCAGTACTTC. Translating it yields CASSYPGGLAGVSETQYF. V and J are TRBV28 and TRBJ2-5; 13 nucleotides line up with TRBD2. Germline CDR1 is MDHEN and CDR2 is SYDVKM. The length of the CDR3 is 18 residues. The junction had 15 bases not matched to a gene; V was cut back by 6 bases and J by 5 bases. Full variable domain (missing parts from reference TRBV28 and TRBJ2-5): DVKVTQSSRYLVKRTGEKVFLECVQDMDHENMFWYRQDPGLGLRLIYFSYDVKMKEKGDIPEGYSVSREKKERFSLILESASTNQTSMYLCASSYPGGLAGVSETQYFGPGTRLLVL.